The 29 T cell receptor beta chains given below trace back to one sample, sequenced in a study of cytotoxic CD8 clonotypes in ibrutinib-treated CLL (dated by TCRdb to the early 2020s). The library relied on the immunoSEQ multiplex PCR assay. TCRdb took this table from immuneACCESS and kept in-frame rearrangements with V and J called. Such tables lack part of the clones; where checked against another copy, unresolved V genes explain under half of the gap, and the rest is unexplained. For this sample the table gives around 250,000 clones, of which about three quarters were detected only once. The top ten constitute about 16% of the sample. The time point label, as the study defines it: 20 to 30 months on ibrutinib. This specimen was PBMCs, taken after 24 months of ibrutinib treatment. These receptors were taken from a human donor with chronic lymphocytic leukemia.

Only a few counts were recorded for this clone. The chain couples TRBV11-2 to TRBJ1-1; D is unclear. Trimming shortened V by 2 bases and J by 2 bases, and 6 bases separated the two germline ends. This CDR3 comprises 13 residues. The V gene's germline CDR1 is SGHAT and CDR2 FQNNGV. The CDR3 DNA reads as TGTGCCAGCAGCTTAAAGCGTAACACTGAAGCTTTCTTT. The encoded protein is CASSLKRNTEAFF. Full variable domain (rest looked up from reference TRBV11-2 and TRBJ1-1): EAGVAQSPRYKIIEKRQSVAFWCNPISGHATLYWYQQILGQGPKLLIQFQNNGVVDDSQLPKDRFSAERLKGVDSTLKIQPAKLEDSAVYLCASSLKRNTEAFFGQGTRLTVV.

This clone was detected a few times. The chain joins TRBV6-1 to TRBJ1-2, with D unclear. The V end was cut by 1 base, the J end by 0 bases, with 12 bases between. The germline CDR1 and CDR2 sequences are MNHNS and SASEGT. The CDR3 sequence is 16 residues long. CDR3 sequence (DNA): TGTGCCAGCAGTGAAGATGGCCAGACACCTAACTATGGCTACACCTTC. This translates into CASSEDGQTPNYGYTF.

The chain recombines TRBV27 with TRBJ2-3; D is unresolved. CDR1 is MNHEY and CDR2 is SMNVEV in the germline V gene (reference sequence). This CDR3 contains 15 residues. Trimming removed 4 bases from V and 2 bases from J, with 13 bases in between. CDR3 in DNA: TGTGCCAGCAGTTGGAAGGGCAGATACACAGATACGCAGTATTTT. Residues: CASSWKGRYTDTQYF.

The CDR3 DNA is TGTGCCAGTAGTAAAGCGGGAGGAGGGGTAGATACGCAGTATTTT. It encodes CASSKAGGGVDTQYF. The V call is TRBV19, the J call TRBJ2-3; 9 nucleotides line up with TRBD2. J lost 5 bases, V lost 4 bases, and 7 bases had no gene match. Germline V CDR1 and CDR2: LNHDA, SQIVND (reference sequence). The CDR3 is 15 amino acids.

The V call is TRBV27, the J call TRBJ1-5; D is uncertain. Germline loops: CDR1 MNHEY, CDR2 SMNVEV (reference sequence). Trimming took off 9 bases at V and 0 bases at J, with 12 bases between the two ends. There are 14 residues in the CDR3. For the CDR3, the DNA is TGTGCCAGTTCGACGGGCATTAGCAATCAGCCCCAGCATTTT. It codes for CASSTGISNQPQHF.

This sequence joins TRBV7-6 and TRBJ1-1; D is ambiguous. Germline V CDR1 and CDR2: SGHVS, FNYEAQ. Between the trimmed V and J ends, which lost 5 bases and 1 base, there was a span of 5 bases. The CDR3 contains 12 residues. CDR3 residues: CASSHRNTEAFF. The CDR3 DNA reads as TGTGCCAGCAGCCATCGGAACACTGAAGCTTTCTTT.

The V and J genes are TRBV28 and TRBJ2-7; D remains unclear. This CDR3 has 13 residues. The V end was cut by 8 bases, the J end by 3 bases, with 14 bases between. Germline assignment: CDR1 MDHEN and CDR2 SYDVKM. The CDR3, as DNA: TGTGCCAGCGGAATCTACAGCGACTACGAGCAGTACTTC. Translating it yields CASGIYSDYEQYF.

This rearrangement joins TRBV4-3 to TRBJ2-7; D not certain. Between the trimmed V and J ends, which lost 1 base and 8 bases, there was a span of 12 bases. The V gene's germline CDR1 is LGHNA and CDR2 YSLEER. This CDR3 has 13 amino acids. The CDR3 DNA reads TGCGCCAGCAGCCAAGTTACTTTTGGACAGCAGTACTTC. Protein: CASSQVTFGQQYF.

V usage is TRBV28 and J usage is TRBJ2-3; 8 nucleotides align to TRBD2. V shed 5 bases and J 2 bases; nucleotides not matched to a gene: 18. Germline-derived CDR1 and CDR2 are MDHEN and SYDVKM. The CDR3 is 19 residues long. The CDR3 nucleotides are TGTGCCAGCAGTCCACCTCCAGGACGAGCGGGAGTTAACACAGATACGCAGTATTTT. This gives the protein CASSPPPGRAGVNTDTQYF.

CDR3 DNA sequence: TGTGCCAGCAGCTCCGGGACTAGCGGCAAAAACATTCAGTACTTC. It specifies CASSSGTSGKNIQYF. The V call is TRBV7-9, the J call TRBJ2-4, with TRBD2 matching over 11 bases. This CDR3 is built from 15 residues. Germline CDR1 and CDR2: SEHNR and FQNEAQ (reference sequence). After removal of 4 bases from V and 3 bases from J, the junction contained 2 bases not matched to a gene.

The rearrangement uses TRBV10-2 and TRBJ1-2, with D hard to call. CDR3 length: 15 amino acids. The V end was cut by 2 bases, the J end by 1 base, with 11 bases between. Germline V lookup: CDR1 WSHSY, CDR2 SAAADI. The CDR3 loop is CASSETITNNYGYTF. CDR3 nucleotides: TGCGCCAGCAGTGAGACAATAACCAATAACTATGGCTACACCTTC.

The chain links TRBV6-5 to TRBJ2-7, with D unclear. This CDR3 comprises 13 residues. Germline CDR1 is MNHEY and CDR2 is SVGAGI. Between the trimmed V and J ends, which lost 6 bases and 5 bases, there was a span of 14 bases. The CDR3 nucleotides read TGTGCCAGCAGCCTGAAAACTTGGAACGAGCAGTACTTC. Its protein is CASSLKTWNEQYF.

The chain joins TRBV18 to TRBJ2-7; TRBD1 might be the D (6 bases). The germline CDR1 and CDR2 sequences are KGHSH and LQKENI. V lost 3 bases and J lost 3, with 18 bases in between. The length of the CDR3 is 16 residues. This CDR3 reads CASSPPSGTLFYEQYF. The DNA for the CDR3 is TGTGCCAGCTCACCCCCCTCCGGGACACTTTTCTACGAGCAGTACTTC.

CDR3 residues: CASSGPSFRVGYTF. Written as DNA, the CDR3 is TGTGCCAGCAGCGGACCTTCCTTCAGGGTTGGCTACACCTTC. The chain combines TRBV9 with TRBJ1-2; D might be TRBD1 (5 bases). With 3 bases removed from V and 7 bases from J, the gap between germline ends came to 16 bases. The germline CDR1 and CDR2 sequences are SGDLS and YYNGEE. The CDR3 runs to 14 residues.

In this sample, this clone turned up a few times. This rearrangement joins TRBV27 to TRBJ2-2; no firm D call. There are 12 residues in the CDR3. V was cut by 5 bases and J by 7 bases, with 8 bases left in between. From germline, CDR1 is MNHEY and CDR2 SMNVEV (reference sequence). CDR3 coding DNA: TGTGCCAGCAGTCCCGTATTCGGGGAGCTGTTTTTT. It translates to CASSPVFGELFF.

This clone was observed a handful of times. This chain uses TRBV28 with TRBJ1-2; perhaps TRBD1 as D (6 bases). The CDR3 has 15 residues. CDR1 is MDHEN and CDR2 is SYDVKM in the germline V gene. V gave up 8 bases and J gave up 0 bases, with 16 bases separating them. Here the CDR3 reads CASVQGSWSNYGYTF. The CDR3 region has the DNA TGTGCCAGCGTTCAGGGGAGTTGGTCTAACTATGGCTACACCTTC.

The CDR3 sequence is CASSTTGKDTEAFF. DNA of the CDR3: TGTGCCAGCAGCACTACAGGGAAGGACACTGAAGCTTTCTTT. This chain uses TRBV9 with TRBJ1-1; possibly TRBD1 for D (6 bases). The length of the CDR3 is 14 residues. Germline V CDR1 and CDR2: SGDLS, YYNGEE. V was trimmed by 4 bases and J by 3 bases, leaving 13 bases between them.

The CDR3 region has the DNA TGTGCCAGCAGCTTATACAGGGGGAACACTGAAGCTTTCTTT. This codes for CASSLYRGNTEAFF. The rearrangement joins TRBV7-2 to TRBJ1-1; 7 nucleotides match TRBD1. The CDR3 is 14 residues long. Germline loops: CDR1 SGHTA, CDR2 FQGNSA. Germline trimming cut 2 bases from V and 1 base from J; bases unmatched to any gene: 1.

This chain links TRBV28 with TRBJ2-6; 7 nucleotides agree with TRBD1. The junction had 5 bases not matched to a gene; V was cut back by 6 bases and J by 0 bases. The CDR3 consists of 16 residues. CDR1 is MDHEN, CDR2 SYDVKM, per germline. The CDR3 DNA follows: TGTGCCAGCAGCAGTACAGGGGTCTCTGGGGCCAACGTCCTGACTTTC. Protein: CASSSTGVSGANVLTF.

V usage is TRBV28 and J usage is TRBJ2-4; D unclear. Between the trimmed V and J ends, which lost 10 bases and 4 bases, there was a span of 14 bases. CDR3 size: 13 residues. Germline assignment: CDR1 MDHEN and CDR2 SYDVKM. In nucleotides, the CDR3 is TGTGCCACGGACGTGCCGGATAAAAACATTCAGTACTTC. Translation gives CATDVPDKNIQYF.

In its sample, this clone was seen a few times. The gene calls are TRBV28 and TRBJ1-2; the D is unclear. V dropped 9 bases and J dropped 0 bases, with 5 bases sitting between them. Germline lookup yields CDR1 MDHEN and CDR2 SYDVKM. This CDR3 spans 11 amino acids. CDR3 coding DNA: TGTGCCAGTTCCCCTAACTATGGCTACACCTTC. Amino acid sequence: CASSPNYGYTF.

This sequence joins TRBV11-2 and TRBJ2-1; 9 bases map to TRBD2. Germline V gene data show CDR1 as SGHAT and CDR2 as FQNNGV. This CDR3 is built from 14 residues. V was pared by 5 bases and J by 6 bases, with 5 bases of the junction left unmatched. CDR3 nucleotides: TGTGCCAGCAGCCAAGCGGGAGGCGGCAATGAGCAGTTCTTC. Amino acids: CASSQAGGGNEQFF.

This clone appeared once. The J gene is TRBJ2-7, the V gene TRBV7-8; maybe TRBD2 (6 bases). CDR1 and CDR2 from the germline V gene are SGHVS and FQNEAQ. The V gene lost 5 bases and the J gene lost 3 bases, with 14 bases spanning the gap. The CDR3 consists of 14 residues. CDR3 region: CASSTPGSYYEQYF. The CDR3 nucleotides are TGTGCCAGCAGCACCCCCGGGAGCTACTACGAGCAGTACTTC.

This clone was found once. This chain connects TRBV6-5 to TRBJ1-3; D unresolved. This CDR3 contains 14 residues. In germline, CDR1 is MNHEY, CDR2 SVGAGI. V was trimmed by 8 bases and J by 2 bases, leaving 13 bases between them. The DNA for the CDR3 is TGTGCCAGCCGGTTGGGTATTGCTGGAAACACCATATATTTT. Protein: CASRLGIAGNTIYF.

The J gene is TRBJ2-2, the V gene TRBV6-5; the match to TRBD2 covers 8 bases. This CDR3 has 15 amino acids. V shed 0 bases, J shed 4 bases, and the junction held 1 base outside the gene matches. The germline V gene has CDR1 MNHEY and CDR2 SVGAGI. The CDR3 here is CASSYSTSATGELFF. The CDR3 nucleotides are TGTGCCAGCAGTTACTCGACTAGCGCCACCGGGGAGCTGTTTTTT.

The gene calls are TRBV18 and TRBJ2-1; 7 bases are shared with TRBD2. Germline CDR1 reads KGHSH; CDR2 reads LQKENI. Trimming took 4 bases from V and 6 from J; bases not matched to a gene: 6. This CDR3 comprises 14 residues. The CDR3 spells CASSREGQGNEQFF. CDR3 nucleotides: TGTGCCAGCTCACGGGAGGGCCAGGGCAATGAGCAGTTCTTC. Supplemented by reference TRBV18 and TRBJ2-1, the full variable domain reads NAGVMQNPRHLVRRRGQEARLRCSPMKGHSHVYWYRQLPEEGLKFMVYLQKENIIDESGMPKERFSAEFPKEGPSILRIQQVVRGDSAAYFCASSREGQGNEQFFGPGTRLTVL.

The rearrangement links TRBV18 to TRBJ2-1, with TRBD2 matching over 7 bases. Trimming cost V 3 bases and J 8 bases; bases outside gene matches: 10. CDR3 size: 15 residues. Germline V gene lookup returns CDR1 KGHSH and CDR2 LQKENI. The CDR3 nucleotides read TGTGCCAGCTCACCCGGGACTACAAAAGATTATGAGCAGTTCTTC. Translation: CASSPGTTKDYEQFF.

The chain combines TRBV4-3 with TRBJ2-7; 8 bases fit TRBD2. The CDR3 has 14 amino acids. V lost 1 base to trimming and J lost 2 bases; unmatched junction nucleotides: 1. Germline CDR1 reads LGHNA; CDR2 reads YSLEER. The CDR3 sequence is CASSQAGGPYEQYF. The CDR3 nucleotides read TGCGCCAGCAGCCAAGCGGGAGGGCCCTACGAGCAGTACTTC.

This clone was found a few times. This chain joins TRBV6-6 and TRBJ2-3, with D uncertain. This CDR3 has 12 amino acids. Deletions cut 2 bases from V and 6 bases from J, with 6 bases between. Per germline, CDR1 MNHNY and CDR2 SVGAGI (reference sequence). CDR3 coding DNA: TGTGCCAGCAGTTACGGTCTTGATACGCAGTATTTT. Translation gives CASSYGLDTQYF.